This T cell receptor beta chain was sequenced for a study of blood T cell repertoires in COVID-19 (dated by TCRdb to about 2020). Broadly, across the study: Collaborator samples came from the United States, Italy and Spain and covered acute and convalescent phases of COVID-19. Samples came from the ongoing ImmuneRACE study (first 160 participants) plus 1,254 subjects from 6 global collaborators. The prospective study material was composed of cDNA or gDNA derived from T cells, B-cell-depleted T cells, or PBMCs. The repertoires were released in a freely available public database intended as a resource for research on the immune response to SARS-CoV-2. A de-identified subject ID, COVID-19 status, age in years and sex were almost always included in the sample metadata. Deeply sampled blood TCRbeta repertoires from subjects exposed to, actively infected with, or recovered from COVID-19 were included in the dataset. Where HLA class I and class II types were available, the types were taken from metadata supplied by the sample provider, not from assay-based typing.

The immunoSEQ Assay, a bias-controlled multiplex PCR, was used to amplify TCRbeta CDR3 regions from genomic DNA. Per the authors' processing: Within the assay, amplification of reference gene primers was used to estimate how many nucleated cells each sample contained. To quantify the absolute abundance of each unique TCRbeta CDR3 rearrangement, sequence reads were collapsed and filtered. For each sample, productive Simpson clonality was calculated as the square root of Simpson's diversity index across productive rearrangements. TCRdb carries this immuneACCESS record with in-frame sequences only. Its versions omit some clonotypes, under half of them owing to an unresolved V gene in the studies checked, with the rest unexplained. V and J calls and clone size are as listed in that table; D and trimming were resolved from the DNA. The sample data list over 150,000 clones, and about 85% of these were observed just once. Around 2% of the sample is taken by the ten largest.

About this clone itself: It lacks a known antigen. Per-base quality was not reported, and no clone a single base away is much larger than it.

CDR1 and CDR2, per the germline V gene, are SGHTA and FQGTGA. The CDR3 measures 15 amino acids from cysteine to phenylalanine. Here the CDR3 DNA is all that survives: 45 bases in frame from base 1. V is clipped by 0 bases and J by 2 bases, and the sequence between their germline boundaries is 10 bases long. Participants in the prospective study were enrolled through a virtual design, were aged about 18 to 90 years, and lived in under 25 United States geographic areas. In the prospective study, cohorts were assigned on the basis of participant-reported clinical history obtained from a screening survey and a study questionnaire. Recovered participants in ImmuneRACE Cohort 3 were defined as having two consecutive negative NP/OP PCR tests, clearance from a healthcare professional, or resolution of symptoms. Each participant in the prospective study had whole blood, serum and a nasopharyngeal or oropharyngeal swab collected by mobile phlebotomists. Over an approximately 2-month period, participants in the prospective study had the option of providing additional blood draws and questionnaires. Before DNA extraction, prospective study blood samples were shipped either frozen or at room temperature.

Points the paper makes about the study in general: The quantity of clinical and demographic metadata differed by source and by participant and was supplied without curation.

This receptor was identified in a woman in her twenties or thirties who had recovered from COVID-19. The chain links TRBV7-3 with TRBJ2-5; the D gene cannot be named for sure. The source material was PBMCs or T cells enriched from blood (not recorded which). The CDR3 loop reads CASSLTRAPQETQYF. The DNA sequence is TGTGCCAGCAGCTTAACCCGCGCCCCGCAAGAGACCCAGTACTTC.